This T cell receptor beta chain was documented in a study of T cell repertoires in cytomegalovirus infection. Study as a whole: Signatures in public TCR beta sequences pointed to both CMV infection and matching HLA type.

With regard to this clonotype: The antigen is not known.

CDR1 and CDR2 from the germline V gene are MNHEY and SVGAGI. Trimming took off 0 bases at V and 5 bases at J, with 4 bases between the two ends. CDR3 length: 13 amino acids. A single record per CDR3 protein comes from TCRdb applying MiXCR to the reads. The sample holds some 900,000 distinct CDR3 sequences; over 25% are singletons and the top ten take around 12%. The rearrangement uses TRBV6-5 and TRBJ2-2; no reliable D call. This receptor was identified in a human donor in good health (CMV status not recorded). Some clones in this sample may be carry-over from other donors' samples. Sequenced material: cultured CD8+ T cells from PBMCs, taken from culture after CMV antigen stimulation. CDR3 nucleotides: TGTGCCAGCAGTTACTCTGAGACCGGGGAGCTGTTTTTT. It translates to CASSYSETGELFF.